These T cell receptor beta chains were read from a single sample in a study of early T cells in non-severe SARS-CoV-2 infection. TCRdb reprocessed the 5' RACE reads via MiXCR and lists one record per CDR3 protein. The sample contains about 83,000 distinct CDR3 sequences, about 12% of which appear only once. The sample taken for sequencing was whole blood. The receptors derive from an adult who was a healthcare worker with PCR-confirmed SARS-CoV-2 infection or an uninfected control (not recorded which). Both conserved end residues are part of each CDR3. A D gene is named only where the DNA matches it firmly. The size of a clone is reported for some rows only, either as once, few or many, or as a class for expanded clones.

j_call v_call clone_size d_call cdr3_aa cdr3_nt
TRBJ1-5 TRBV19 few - CTSSPPGRNQPQHF TGTACCAGTAGTCCACCCGGGAGAAATCAGCCCCAGCATTTT
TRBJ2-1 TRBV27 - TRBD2 CASSERDWEDEQFF TGTGCCAGCAGTGAGCGGGATTGGGAGGATGAGCAGTTCTTC
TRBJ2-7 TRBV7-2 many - CASSLDRGLPYEQYF TGTGCCAGCAGCTTAGACCGCGGTCTACCCTACGAGCAGTACTTC
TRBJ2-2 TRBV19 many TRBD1 CASIDQTPGLLDRGNTGELFF TGTGCCAGTATCGATCAGACCCCGGGGCTTTTGGACAGGGGGAACACCGGGGAGCTGTTTTTT
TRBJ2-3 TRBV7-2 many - CASSLYRGNTQYF TGTGCCAGCAGCCTATACCGGGGAAATACGCAGTATTTT
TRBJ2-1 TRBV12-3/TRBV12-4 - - CATISRGHNEQFF TGTGCCACCATAAGTCGGGGGCACAATGAGCAGTTCTTC
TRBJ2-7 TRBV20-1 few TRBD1 CSARGTGTGSNEQYF TGCAGTGCTAGAGGTACCGGGACAGGGTCCAACGAGCAGTACTTC
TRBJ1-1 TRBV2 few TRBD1 CASIPRQGKNTEAFF TGTGCCAGCATTCCCCGACAGGGCAAGAACACTGAAGCTTTCTTT
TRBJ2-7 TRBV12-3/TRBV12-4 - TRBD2 CASRPLSGSGEQYF TGTGCCAGCAGACCTCTTAGCGGGAGCGGCGAGCAGTACTTC
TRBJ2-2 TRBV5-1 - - CASSPRNGATGELFF TGCGCCAGCAGCCCTCGGAATGGGGCCACCGGGGAGCTGTTTTTT
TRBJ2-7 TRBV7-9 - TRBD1 CASSALGQGSYEQYF TGTGCCAGCAGCGCCCTGGGACAGGGTTCCTACGAGCAGTACTTC
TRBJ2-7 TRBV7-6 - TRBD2 CASSSRPRGLARDYEQYF TGTGCCAGCAGCTCCCGGCCCCGCGGACTAGCGAGGGATTACGAGCAGTACTTC
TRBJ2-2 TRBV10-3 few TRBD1 CAISEKPVGQGANTGELFF TGTGCCATCAGTGAGAAGCCCGTGGGCCAGGGGGCAAACACCGGGGAGCTGTTTTTT
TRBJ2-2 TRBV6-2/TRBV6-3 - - CASSRDFLRNTGELFF TGTGCCAGCAGCCGTGATTTCTTGAGGAACACCGGGGAGCTGTTTTTT
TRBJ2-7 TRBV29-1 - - CSVTRDSYEQYF TGCAGCGTTACCAGGGATTCCTACGAGCAGTACTTC
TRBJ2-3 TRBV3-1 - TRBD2 CASSQDGLAKDTQNF TGTGCCAGCAGCCAAGATGGACTAGCGAAAGATACGCAGAATTTT
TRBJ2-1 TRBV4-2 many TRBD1 CASSKPGQGVNEQFF TGTGCCAGCAGCAAACCGGGACAGGGGGTGAATGAGCAGTTCTTC
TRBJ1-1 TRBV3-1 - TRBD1 CASSQDLTGERDTEAFF TGTGCCAGCAGCCAAGATTTGACAGGGGAAAGGGACACTGAAGCTTTCTTT
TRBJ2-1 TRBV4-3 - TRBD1 CASSRTGTEAYNEQFF TGCGCCAGCAGCCGAACCGGGACAGAGGCCTACAATGAGCAGTTCTTC
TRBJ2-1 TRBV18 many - CASSPASYNEQFF TGTGCCAGCTCACCAGCTAGCTACAATGAGCAGTTCTTC
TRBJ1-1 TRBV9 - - CASSVGGVHTEAFF TGTGCCAGCAGCGTAGGAGGGGTCCACACTGAAGCTTTCTTT
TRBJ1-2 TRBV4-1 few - CASSSGPRNYGYTF TGCGCCAGCAGCTCCGGACCGAGGAACTATGGCTACACCTTC
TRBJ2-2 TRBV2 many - CASSDPQRIGTGELFF TGTGCCAGCAGTGACCCCCAGCGGATAGGCACCGGGGAGCTGTTTTTT
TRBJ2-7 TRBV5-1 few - CASSDLPILESEQYF TGCGCCAGCAGCGACCTACCCATACTAGAGAGCGAGCAGTACTTC
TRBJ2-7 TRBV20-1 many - CSADPGQGNHHEQYF TGCAGTGCCGACCCTGGCCAGGGTAATCACCACGAGCAGTACTTC
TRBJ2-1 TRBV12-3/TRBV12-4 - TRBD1 CASRIGTDYNEQFF TGTGCCAGCAGGATCGGGACAGATTACAATGAGCAGTTCTTC
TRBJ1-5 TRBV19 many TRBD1 CASSIEKQGLVGNQPQHF TGTGCCAGTAGTATAGAAAAACAGGGGTTGGTGGGCAATCAGCCCCAGCATTTT
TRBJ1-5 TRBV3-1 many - CASSQYVDQPQHF TGTGCCAGCAGCCAATACGTGGATCAGCCCCAGCATTTT
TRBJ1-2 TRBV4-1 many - CASSTDYGYTF TGCGCCAGCAGTACTGACTATGGCTACACCTTC
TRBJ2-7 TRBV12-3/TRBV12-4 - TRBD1 CASSPGQNLVVRQYF TGTGCCAGCAGCCCGGGACAGAACTTGGTGGTTCGGCAGTACTTC
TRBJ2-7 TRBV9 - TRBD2 CASSVGWTSYEQYF TGTGCCAGCAGCGTAGGGTGGACTAGCTACGAGCAGTACTTC
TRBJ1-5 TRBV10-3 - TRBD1 CAISQDRAYNQPQHF TGTGCCATCAGCCAAGACAGGGCGTACAATCAGCCCCAGCATTTT
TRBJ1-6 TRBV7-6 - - CASSLGGSGNSPLHF TGTGCCAGCAGCTTAGGGGGGTCGGGAAATTCACCCCTCCACTTT
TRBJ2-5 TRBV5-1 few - CASSLNRDLKETQYF TGCGCCAGCAGCCTTAACCGGGACTTAAAAGAGACCCAGTACTTC
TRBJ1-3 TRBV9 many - CASKGSGNTIYF TGTGCCAGCAAAGGTTCTGGAAACACCATATATTTT
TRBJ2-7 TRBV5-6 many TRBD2 CASSLLLAGGPHEQYF TGTGCCAGCAGCCTTTTACTAGCGGGAGGGCCCCACGAGCAGTACTTC
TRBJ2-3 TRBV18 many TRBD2 CASSPNAAGNTDTQYF TGTGCCAGCTCACCCAACGCAGCGGGAAACACAGATACGCAGTATTTT
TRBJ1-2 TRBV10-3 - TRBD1 CAISESAGGHTF TGTGCCATCAGTGAGTCGGCAGGGGGGCACACCTTC
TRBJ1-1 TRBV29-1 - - CSVEGLLGLRNTEAFF TGCAGCGTGGAGGGGCTCTTGGGCCTAAGGAACACTGAAGCTTTCTTT
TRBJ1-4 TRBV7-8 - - CASSLGGLRDEKLFF TGTGCCAGCAGCTTAGGGGGCCTCAGGGACGAAAAACTGTTTTTT
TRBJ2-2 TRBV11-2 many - CASSLDLNTGELFF TGTGCCAGCAGCTTAGATCTGAACACCGGGGAGCTGTTTTTT
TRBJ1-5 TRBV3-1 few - CASSQGWFGNQPQHF TGTGCCAGCAGCCAAGGCTGGTTCGGCAATCAGCCCCAGCATTTT
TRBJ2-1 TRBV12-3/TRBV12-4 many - CASSPLEYNEQFF TGTGCCAGCAGCCCACTGGAGTACAATGAGCAGTTCTTC
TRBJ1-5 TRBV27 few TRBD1 CASSLTGTGEQPQHF TGTGCCAGCAGTCTCACGGGGACAGGGGAGCAGCCCCAGCATTTT